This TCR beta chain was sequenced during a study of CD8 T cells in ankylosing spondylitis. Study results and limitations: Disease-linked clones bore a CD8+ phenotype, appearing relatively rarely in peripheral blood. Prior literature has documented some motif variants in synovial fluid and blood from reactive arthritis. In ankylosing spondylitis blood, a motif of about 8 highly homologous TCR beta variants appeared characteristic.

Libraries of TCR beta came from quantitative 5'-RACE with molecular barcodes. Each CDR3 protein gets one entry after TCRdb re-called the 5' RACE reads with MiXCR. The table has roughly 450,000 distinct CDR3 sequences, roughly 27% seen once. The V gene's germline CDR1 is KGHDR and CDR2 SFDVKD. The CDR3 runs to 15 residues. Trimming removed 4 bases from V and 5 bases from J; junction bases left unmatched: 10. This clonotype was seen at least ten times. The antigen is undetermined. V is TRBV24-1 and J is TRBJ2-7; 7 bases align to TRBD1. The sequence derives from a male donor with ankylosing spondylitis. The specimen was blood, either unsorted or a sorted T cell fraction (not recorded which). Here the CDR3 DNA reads TGTGCCACCAGTGACGTTGGGACAGCGGTCGACGAGCAGTACTTC. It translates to CATSDVGTAVDEQYF.